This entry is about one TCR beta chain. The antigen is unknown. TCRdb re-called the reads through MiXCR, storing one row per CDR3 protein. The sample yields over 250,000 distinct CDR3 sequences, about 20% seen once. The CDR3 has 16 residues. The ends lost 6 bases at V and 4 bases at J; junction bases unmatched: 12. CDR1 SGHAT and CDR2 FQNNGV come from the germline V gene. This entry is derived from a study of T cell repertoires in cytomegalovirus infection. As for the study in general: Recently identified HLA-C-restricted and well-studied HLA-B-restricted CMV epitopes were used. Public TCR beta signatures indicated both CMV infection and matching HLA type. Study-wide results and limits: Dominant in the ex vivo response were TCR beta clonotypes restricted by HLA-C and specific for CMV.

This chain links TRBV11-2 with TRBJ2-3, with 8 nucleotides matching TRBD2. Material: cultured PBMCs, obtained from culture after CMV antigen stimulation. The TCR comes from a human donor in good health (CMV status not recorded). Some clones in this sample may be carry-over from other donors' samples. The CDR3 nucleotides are TGTGCCAGCAGGACCTTGAGCGGGGGTCGTTCAGATACGCAGTATTTT. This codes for CASRTLSGGRSDTQYF. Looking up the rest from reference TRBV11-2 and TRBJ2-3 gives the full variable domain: EAGVAQSPRYKIIEKRQSVAFWCNPISGHATLYWYQQILGQGPKLLIQFQNNGVVDDSQLPKDRFSAERLKGVDSTLKIQPAKLEDSAVYLCASRTLSGGRSDTQYFGPGTRLTVL.